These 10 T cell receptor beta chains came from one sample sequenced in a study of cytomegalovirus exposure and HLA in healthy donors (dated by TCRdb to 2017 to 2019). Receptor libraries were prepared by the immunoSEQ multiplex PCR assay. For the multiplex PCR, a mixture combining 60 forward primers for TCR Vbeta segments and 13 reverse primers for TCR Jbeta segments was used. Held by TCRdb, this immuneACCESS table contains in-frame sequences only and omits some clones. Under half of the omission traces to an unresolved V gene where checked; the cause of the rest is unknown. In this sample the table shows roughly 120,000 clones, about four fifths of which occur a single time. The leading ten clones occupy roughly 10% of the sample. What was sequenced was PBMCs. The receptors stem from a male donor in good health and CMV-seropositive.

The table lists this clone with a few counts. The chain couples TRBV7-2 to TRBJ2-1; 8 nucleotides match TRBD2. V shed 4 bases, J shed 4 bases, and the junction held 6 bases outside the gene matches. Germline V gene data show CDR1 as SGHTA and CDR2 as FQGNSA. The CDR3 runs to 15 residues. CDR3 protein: CASSSGRASYNEQFF. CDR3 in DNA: TGTGCCAGCAGCTCCGGGAGGGCCTCTTACAATGAGCAGTTCTTC.

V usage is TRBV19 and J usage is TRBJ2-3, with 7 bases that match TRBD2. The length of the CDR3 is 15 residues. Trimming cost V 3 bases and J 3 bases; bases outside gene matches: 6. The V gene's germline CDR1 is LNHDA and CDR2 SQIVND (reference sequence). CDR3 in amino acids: CASSILLGGTDTQYF. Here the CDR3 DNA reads TGTGCCAGTAGTATCCTACTCGGGGGGACAGATACGCAGTATTTT.

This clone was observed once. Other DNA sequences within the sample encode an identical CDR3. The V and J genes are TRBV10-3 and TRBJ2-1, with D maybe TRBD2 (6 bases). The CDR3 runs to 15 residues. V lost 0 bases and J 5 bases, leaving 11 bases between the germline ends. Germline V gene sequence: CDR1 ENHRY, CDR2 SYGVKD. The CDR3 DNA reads TGTGCCATCAGTGAGTCGCCCGGGAGTGACAATGAGCAGTTCTTC. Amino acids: CAISESPGSDNEQFF.

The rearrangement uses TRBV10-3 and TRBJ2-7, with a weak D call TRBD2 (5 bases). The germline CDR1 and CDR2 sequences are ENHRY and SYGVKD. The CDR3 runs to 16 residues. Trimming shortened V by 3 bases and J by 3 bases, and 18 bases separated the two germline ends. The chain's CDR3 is CAISDPGLPADYEQYF. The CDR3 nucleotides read TGTGCCATCAGTGACCCCGGACTCCCCGCGGACTACGAGCAGTACTTC.

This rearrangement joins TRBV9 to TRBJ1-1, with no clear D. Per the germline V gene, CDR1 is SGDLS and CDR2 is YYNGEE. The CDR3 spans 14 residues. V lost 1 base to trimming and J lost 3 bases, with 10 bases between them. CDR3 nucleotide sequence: TGTGCCAGCAGCGTAATGCTCAGCGACACTGAAGCTTTCTTT. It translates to CASSVMLSDTEAFF.

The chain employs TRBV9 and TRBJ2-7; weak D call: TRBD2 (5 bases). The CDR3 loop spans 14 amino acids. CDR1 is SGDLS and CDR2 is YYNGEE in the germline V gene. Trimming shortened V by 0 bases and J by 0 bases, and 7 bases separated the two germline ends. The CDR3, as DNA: TGTGCCAGCAGCGTAGCAGCGGACTCCTACGAGCAGTACTTC. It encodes CASSVAADSYEQYF.

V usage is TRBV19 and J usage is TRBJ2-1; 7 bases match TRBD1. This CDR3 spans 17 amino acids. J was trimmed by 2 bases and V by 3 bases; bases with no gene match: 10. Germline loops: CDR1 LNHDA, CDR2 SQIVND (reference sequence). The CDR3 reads CASSIFPSQGPYNEQFF. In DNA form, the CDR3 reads TGTGCCAGTAGTATCTTCCCCTCACAGGGGCCCTACAATGAGCAGTTCTTC.

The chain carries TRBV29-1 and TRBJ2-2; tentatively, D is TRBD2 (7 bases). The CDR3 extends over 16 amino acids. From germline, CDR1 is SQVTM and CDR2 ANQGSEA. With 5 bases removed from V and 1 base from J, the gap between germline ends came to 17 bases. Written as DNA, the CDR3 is TGCAGCGTTAATATTAAGGGGGAGGGGAACACCGGGGAGCTGTTTTTT. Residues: CSVNIKGEGNTGELFF.

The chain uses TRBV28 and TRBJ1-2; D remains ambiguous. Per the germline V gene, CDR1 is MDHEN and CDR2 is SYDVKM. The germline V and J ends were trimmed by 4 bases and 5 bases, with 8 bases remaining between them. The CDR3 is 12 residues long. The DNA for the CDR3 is TGTGCCAGCAGTTCGGGGAGGTATGGCTACACCTTC. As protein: CASSSGRYGYTF.

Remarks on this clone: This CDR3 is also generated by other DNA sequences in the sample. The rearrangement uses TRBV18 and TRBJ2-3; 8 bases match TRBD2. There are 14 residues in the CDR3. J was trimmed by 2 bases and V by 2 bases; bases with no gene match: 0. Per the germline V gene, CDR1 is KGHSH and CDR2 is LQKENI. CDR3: CASSPGLATDTQYF. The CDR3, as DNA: TGTGCCAGCTCACCAGGACTAGCCACAGATACGCAGTATTTT.